This TCR beta chain was retrieved from a study of shared clonotypes between healthy human individuals. The method was immunoSEQ multiplex PCR; TCRdb's version includes in-frame clones alone and lacks a portion of them. The data contain 1.5 million to 2.5 million clones, less than 95% of them singletons. Naivety among CD8 cells was defined by CD45RO negativity and positive CCR7 selection, thereby excluding terminally differentiated effector memory CD45RA+ cells. CDR3 length: 17 residues. The V end lost 5 bases, the J end lost 5 bases, and 27 bases lay between the germline ends. Germline-derived CDR1 and CDR2 are GTSNPN and SVGIG (reference sequence).

The chain links TRBV30 to TRBJ2-5; possible D gene TRBD2, 5 bases. The specimen sequenced was naive CD8+ T cells sorted from blood. This TCR was recovered from a young man in good health. The DNA for the CDR3 is TGTGCCTGGGGATTCCAGACTCCTCACGGGGTTTGGGAGACCCAGTACTTC. It is translated as CAWGFQTPHGVWETQYF.